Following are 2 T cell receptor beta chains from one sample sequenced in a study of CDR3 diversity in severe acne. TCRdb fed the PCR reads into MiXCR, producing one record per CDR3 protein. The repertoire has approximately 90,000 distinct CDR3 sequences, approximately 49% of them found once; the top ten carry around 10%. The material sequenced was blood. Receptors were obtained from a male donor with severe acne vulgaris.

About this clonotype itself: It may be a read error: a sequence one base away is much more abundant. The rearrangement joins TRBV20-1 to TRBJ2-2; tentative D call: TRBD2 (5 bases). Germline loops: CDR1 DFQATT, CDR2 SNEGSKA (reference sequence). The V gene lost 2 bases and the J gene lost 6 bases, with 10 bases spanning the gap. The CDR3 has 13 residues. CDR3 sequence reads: CSARYWESGELFF. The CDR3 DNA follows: TGCAGTGCTAGATATTGGGAGTCCGGGGAGCTGTTTTTT.

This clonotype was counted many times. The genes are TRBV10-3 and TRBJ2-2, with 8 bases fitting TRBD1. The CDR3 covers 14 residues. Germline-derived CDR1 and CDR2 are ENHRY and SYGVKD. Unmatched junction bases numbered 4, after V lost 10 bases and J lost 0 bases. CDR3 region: CATRTGTNTGELFF. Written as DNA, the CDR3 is TGTGCCACCCGGACAGGGACGAACACCGGGGAGCTGTTTTTT.